Listed below are T cell receptor beta chains from one sample, sequenced in a study of T cell repertoires in cytomegalovirus infection. TCRdb ran MiXCR on the reads and lists one entry per CDR3 protein. The table shows over 450,000 distinct CDR3 sequences, with around 11% occurring only once. The sample was PBMCs. The receptors shown here come from a human donor in good health (CMV status not recorded). Some clones in this sample may be carry-over from other donors' samples. Both conserved end residues are part of each CDR3. A D gene is named only where the DNA matches it firmly. Clone size is not always given. Where it is, it says once, few, many or a class for expanded clones.

- | TRBJ2-1 | TRBV29-1 | few | TGCAGCGTCCAGGGGAGGGCCTACAATGAGCAGTTCTTC | CSVQGRAYNEQFF
- | TRBJ2-2 | TRBV20-1 | - | TGCAGTGCTAAGGAGGGCGCTTACACCGGGGAGCTGTTTTTT | CSAKEGAYTGELFF
- | TRBJ1-1 | TRBV20-1 | few | TGCAGTGGACGGTGGAACACTGAAGCTTTCTTT | CSGRWNTEAFF
- | TRBJ2-7 | TRBV7-6 | - | TGTGCCAGCAGCCAATCCGGGAGCCGCTCCTACGAGCAGTACTTC | CASSQSGSRSYEQYF
- | TRBJ2-2 | TRBV11-1 | many | TGTGCCAGCAGCTGGGCGACCGGGGAGCTGTTTTTT | CASSWATGELFF
TRBD1 | TRBJ2-7 | TRBV7-6 | many | TGTGCCAGCAGCTCGACAGGGGGCATCTACGAGCAGTACTTC | CASSSTGGIYEQYF
TRBD1 | TRBJ2-3 | TRBV5-1 | - | TGCGCCAGCAGCTCTATGACAGGGGGCACAGATACGCAGTATTTT | CASSSMTGGTDTQYF
- | TRBJ1-6 | TRBV4-1 | many | TGCGCCAGCAGTCCCCGGGGGGGGAATTCACCCCTCCACTTT | CASSPRGGNSPLHF
TRBD1 | TRBJ2-1 | TRBV19 | - | TGTGCCAGTAGTTTTCTTGGGACAGGGGGCAAAAATGAGCAGTTCTTC | CASSFLGTGGKNEQFF
TRBD2 | TRBJ2-6 | TRBV7-6 | many | TGTGCCAGCAGCCCCGGGACTAGCGGGGGGGGGGGGGCCAACGTCCTGACTTTC | CASSPGTSGGGGANVLTF
TRBD2 | TRBJ2-1 | TRBV5-1 | many | TGCGCCAGCAATGGCGGGAGTGCCTACAATGAGCAGTTCTTC | CASNGGSAYNEQFF
- | TRBJ1-5 | TRBV7-2 | many | TGTGCCAGCAGCTCGGACGGCTACAATCAGCCCCAGCATTTT | CASSSDGYNQPQHF
TRBD1 | TRBJ2-7 | TRBV18 | - | TGTGCCAGCTCGCCCGGGACAGGGACTGTGGTCAAAACGGAACACTCCTACGAGCAGTACTTC | CASSPGTGTVVKTEHSYEQYF
TRBD2 | TRBJ2-7 | TRBV13 | - | TGTGCCAGCAGCCGGGAGGGGGGGGCCTACGAGCAGTACTTC | CASSREGGAYEQYF
- | TRBJ2-4 | TRBV2 | many | TGTGCCAGCAGTGAGGGGCGAAACAAAAACATTCAGTACTTC | CASSEGRNKNIQYF
TRBD1 | TRBJ1-2 | TRBV7-3 | many | TGTGCCAGCAGCCCCCTGGGGACAGGGTATAAAGAGGATGGCTACACCTTC | CASSPLGTGYKEDGYTF
TRBD2 | TRBJ2-7 | TRBV12-3/TRBV12-4 | many | TGTGCCAGCAGGGGGGGACTAGCGGGGGGCTACGAGCAGTACTTC | CASRGGLAGGYEQYF
- | TRBJ1-2 | TRBV29-1 | few | TGCAGCGTTCCCGGGGTTATGGAGTACGGCTACACCTTC | CSVPGVMEYGYTF
TRBD2 | TRBJ2-7 | TRBV27 | many | TGTGCCAGCAGTTTAGTTGGTAGCGGGAGCTACGAGCAGTACTTC | CASSLVGSGSYEQYF
- | TRBJ1-4 | TRBV2 | many | TGTGCCAGCAACTTCGAGGCAACTAATGAAAAACTGTTTTTT | CASNFEATNEKLFF
- | TRBJ2-7 | TRBV7-3 | - | TGTGCCAGCAGCTTCGGGCAGGCCGCGGAGCAGTACTTC | CASSFGQAAEQYF
TRBD2 | TRBJ2-1 | TRBV18 | few | TGTGCCAGCTCACCAGGGCTAGCGGGTCTTTACAATGAGCAGTTCTTC | CASSPGLAGLYNEQFF
TRBD1 | TRBJ1-2 | TRBV13 | many | TGTGCCAGCAGCTTCACCGGACAGGGGGCGTGGGATGGCTACACCTTC | CASSFTGQGAWDGYTF
- | TRBJ2-3 | TRBV29-1 | - | TGCAGCTCCCTCCCGCCAGGAGTCACAGATACGCAGTATTTT | CSSLPPGVTDTQYF
- | TRBJ2-1 | TRBV6-5 | many | TGTGCCAGCAATAGGGGAAACCACAATGAGCAGTTCTTC | CASNRGNHNEQFF
- | TRBJ2-1 | TRBV12-3/TRBV12-4 | few | TGTGCCAGCAGTTTATTTGGGGAACATGAGCAGTTCTTC | CASSLFGEHEQFF
- | TRBJ1-5 | TRBV4-2 | - | TGTGCCAGCAGCCAAGAGAGGTCCATGGGAATTCAGCCCCAGCATTTT | CASSQERSMGIQPQHF
TRBD2 | TRBJ2-1 | TRBV2 | few | TGTGCCAGCGGGACTAGCGGGAACAATGAGCAGTTCTTC | CASGTSGNNEQFF
- | TRBJ1-1 | TRBV4-2 | many | TGTGCCAGCAGCCCCTTAGGGGTGCAGGGTTCTGAAGCTTTCTTT | CASSPLGVQGSEAFF
TRBD1 | TRBJ1-1 | TRBV12-5 | - | TGTGCTAGTGGTTTGGTAATGGGACAGGGTCATTTTGTGAACACTGAAGCTTTCTTT | CASGLVMGQGHFVNTEAFF
- | TRBJ1-2 | TRBV12-3/TRBV12-4 | many | TGTGCCAGCAGTACCCGAAGAGGGGATGGCTACACCTTC | CASSTRRGDGYTF
- | TRBJ1-1 | TRBV7-3 | many | TGTGCCAGCGGGTCGGCCCTGAACACTGAAGCTTTCTTT | CASGSALNTEAFF
- | TRBJ2-1 | TRBV7-3 | many | TGTGCCAGCAGCTTAAGCACGACTAATGAGCAGTTCTTC | CASSLSTTNEQFF
- | TRBJ2-3 | TRBV6-1 | many | TGTGCCAGCAGTAAGCGGGATACGCAGTATTTT | CASSKRDTQYF
TRBD2 | TRBJ2-3 | TRBV5-4 | many | TGTGCCAGCAGCTTGGTGGCGGGAGAGTGGGATACGCAGTATTTT | CASSLVAGEWDTQYF
- | TRBJ1-4 | TRBV19 | - | TGTGCCAGCGGGAGGCCCGGTTTTGAAAAACTGTTTTTT | CASGRPGFEKLFF
- | TRBJ1-6 | TRBV5-1 | - | TGCGCCAGCAGCTTTACAGGGCGCGGGGATTCACCCCTCCACTTT | CASSFTGRGDSPLHF
- | TRBJ1-5 | TRBV7-8 | many | TGTGCCAGCAGCTTAGCTGGGAGGGGTCAGCCCCAGCATTTT | CASSLAGRGQPQHF
TRBD1 | TRBJ2-7 | TRBV7-2 | many | TGTGCCAGCAGCGCCGGGACAGGCGACTCCTACGAGCAGTACTTC | CASSAGTGDSYEQYF
- | TRBJ1-1 | TRBV7-8 | - | TGTGCCAGCAGCTTAGTCGGGGTAGAAGACACTGAAGCTTTCTTT | CASSLVGVEDTEAFF
- | TRBJ2-1 | TRBV20-1 | - | TGCAGTGCTAGTTCTGACGGGGGTGAGCAGTTCTTC | CSASSDGGEQFF
TRBD2 | TRBJ2-1 | TRBV5-1 | few | TGCGCCAGCAGCATGCCCGACCTTAGACTAGCGGGAGGAGGGAATGAGCAGTTCTTC | CASSMPDLRLAGGGNEQFF
- | TRBJ1-3 | TRBV4-1 | many | TGCGCCAGCAGCCAAGGAGAGACCGTACCCGCCTCTGGAAACACCATATATTTT | CASSQGETVPASGNTIYF
- | TRBJ2-1 | TRBV5-8 | many | TGTGCCAGCAGCCGCAGTGAATTGAATGAGCAGTTCTTC | CASSRSELNEQFF
- | TRBJ2-3 | TRBV5-1 | many | TGCGCCAGCAGCCTCGGGACTTCTATCCCAGATACGCAGTATTTT | CASSLGTSIPDTQYF
- | TRBJ1-4 | TRBV7-9 | many | TGTGCCAGCAGCCCTAACTCGCAGGACTGTCTGTTTTTT | CASSPNSQDCLFF
- | TRBJ2-2 | TRBV5-6 | many | TGTGCCAGCAGCTTGGCGAGGGGCACCGGGGAGCTGTTTTTT | CASSLARGTGELFF
TRBD1 | TRBJ2-7 | TRBV13 | few | TGTGCCAGCAGCTTAGGGCGGACAGGGATTTCCTACGAGCAGTACTTC | CASSLGRTGISYEQYF
- | TRBJ2-1 | TRBV27 | - | TGTGCCAGCAGTTTACTAGGGTTCAATGAGCAGTTCTTC | CASSLLGFNEQFF
- | TRBJ1-1 | TRBV4-1 | many | TGTGCCAGCAGCCACCTCGGCCCACCGGAATTGGACACTGAAGCTTTCTTT | CASSHLGPPELDTEAFF
- | TRBJ2-7 | TRBV7-9 | many | TGTGCCAGCAGCTTAGATCTGGGGCCCTACGAGCAGTACTTC | CASSLDLGPYEQYF
TRBD1 | TRBJ2-4 | TRBV24-1 | - | TGTGCCACCAGTGATGGGACAGATTCAGGCAAAAACATTCAGTACTTC | CATSDGTDSGKNIQYF
- | TRBJ2-2 | TRBV7-3 | many | TGTGCCAGCAGGCCCCCGAACGGGGAGCTGTTTTTT | CASRPPNGELFF
- | TRBJ1-5 | TRBV12-3/TRBV12-4 | few | TGTGCCAGCAGTGTGGGGGAGGTTGAGCCCCAGCATTTT | CASSVGEVEPQHF
- | TRBJ2-3 | TRBV10-3 | few | TGTGCCATCAGTGAGGTGCCGGGTCCTAACCCCCCGCAGTATTTT | CAISEVPGPNPPQYF